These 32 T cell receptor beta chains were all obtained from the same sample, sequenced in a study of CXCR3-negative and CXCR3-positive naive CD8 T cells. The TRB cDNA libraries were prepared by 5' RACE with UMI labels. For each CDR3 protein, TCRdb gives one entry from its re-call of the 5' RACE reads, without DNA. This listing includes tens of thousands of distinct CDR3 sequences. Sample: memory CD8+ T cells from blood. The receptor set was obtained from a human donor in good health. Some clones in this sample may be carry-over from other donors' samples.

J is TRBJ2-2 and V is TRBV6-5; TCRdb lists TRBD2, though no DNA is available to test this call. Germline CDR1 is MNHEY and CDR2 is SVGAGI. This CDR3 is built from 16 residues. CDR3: CASSYPTGGNTGELFF.

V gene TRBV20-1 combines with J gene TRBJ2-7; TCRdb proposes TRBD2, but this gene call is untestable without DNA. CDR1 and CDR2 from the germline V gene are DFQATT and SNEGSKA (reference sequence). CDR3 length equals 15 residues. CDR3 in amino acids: CSASELAGGPSEQYF.

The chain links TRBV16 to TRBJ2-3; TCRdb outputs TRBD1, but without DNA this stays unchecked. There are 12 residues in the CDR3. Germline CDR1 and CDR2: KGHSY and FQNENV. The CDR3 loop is CASSQGGDTQYF.

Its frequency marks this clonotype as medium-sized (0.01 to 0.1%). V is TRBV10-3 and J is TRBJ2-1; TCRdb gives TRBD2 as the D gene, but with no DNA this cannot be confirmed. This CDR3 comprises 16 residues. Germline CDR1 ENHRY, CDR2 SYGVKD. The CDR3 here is CAISGTSGRSYNEQFF.

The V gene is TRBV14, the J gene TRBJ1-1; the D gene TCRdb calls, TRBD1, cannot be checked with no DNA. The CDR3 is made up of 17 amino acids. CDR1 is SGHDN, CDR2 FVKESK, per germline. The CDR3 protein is CASSQDMDRGVNTEAFF. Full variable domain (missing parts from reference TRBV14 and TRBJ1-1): EAGVTQFPSHSVIEKGQTVTLRCDPISGHDNLYWYRRVMGKEIKFLLHFVKESKQDESGMPNNRFLAERTGGTYSTLKVQPAELEDSGVYFCASSQDMDRGVNTEAFFGQGTRLTVV.

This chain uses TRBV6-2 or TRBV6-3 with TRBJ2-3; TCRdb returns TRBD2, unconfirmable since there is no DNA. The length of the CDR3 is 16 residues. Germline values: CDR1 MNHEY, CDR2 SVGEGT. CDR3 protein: CASTPMVREPTDTQYF.

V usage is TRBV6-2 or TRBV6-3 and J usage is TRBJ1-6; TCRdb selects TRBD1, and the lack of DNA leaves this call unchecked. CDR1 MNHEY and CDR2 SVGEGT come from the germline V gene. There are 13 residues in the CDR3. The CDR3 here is CASSTGNDSPLHF.

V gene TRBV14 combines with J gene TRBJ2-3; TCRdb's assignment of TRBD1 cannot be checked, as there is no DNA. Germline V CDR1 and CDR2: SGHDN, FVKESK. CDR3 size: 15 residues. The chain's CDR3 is CASSQGPGGTDTQYF.

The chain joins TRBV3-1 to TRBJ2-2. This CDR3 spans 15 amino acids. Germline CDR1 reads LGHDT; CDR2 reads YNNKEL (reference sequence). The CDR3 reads CASSPRHPNTGELFF.

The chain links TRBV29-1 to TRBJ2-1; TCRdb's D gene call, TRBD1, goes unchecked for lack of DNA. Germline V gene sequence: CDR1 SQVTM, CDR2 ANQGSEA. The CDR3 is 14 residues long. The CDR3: CSVGGQGVGNEQFF.

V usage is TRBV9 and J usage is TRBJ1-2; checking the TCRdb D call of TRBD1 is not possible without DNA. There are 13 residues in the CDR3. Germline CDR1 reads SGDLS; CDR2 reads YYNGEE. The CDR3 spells CASSEGTGYGYTF. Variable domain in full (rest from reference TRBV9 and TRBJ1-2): DSGVTQTPKHLITATGQRVTLRCSPRSGDLSVYWYQQSLDQGLQFLIQYYNGEERAKGNILERFSAQQFPDLHSELNLSSLELGDSALYFCASSEGTGYGYTFGSGTRLTVV.

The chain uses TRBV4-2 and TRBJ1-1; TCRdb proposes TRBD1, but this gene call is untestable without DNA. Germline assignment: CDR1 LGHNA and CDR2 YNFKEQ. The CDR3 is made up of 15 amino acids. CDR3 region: CASSQETRGQGEAFF.

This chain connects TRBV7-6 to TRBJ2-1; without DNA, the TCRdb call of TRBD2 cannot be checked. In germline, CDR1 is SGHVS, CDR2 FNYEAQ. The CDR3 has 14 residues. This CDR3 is CASSLTPTANEQFF.

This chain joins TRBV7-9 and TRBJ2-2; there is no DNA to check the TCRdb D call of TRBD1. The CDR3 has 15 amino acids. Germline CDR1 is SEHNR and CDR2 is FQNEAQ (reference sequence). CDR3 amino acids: CASSFGTGDTGELFF.

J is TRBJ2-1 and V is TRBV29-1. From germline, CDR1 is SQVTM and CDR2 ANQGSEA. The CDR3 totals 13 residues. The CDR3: CSVEIGRDNEQFF.

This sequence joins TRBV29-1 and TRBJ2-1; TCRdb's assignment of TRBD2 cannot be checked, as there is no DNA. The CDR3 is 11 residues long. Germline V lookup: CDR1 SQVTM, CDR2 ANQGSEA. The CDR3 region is CSVSGSNEQFF.

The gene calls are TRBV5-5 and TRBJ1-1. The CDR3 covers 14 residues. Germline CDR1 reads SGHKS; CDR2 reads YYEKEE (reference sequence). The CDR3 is CASSLGYLDTEAFF.

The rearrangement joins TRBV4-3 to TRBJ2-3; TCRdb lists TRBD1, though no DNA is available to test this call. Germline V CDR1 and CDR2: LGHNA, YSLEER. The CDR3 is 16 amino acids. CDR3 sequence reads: CASSQDRDGSTDTQYF.

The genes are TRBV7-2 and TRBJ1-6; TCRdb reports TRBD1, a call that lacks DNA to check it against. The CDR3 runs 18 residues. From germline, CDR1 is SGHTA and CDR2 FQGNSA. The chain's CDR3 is CASSPRDLDRGNHSPLHF.

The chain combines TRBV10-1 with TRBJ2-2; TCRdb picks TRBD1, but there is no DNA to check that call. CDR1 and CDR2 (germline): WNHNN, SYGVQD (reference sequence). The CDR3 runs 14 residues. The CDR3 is CASRGDGETGELFF.

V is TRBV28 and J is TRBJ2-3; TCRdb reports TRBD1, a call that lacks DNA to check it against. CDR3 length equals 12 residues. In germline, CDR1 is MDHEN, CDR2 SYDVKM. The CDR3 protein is CATRTTGPAQYF.

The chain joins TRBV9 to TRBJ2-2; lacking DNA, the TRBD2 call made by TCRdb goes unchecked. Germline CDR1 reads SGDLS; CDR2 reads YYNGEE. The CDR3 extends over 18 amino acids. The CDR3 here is CASSPPASGVNSTGELFF. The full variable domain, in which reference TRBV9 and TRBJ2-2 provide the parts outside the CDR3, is DSGVTQTPKHLITATGQRVTLRCSPRSGDLSVYWYQQSLDQGLQFLIQYYNGEERAKGNILERFSAQQFPDLHSELNLSSLELGDSALYFCASSPPASGVNSTGELFFGEGSRLTVL.

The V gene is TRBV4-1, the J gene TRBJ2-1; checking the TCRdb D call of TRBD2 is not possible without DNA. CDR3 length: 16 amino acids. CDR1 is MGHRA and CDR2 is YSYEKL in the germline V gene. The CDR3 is CASSTPSGGAYNEQFF.

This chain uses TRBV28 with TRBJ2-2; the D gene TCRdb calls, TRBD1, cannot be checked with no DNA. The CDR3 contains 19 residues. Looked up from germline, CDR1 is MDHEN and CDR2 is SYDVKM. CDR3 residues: CASSSMTGGDRADTGELFF.

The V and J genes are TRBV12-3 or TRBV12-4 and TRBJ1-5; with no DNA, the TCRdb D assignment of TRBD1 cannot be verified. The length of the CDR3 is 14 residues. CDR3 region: CASSFGTPNQPQHF.

The CDR3 sequence is CASSVAGSTDTQYF. J is TRBJ2-3 and V is TRBV9. This CDR3 comprises 14 residues. Per the germline V gene, CDR1 is SGDLS and CDR2 is YYNGEE.

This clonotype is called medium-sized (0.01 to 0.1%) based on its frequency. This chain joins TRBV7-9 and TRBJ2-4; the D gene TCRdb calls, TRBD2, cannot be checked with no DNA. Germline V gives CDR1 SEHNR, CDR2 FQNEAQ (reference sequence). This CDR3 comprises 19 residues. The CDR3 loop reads CASSLTSKTSGRAGNIQYF. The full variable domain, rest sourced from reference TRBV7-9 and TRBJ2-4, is DTGVSQNPRHKITKRGQNVTFRCDPISEHNRLYWYRQTLGQGPEFLTYFQNEAQLEKSRLLSDRFSAERPKGSFSTLEIQRTEQGDSAMYLCASSLTSKTSGRAGNIQYFGAGTRLSVL.

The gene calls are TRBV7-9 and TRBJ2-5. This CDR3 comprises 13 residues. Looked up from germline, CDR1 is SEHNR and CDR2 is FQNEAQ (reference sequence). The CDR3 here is CASSFITTETQYF.

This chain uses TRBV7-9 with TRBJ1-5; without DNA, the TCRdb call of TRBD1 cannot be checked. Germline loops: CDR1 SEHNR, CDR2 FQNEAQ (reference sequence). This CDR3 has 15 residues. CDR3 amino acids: CASSLQGAGFQPQHF.

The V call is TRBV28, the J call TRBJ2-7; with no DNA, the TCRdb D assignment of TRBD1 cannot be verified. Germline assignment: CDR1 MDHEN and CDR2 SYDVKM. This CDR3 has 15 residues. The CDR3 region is CASSLRFTGASEQYF. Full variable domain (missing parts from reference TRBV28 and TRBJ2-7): DVKVTQSSRYLVKRTGEKVFLECVQDMDHENMFWYRQDPGLGLRLIYFSYDVKMKEKGDIPEGYSVSREKKERFSLILESASTNQTSMYLCASSLRFTGASEQYFGPGTRLTVT.

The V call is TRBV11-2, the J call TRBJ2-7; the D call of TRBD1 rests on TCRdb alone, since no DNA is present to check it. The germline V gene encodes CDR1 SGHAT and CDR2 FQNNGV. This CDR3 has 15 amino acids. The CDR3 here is CASSFLSGSPNEQYF.

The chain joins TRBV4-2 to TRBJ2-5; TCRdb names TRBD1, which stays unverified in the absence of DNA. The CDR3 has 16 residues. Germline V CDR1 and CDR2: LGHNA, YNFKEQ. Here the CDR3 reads CASSQDRPDGGETQYF.